The clone carrying this TCR beta chain was seen only once. Its target is not known. The data are from a study of OX40 agonist ivuxolimab in advanced cancers. Study overall: Ivuxolimab doses were 0.01, 0.1, 0.3, 1.5, 3 or 10 mg/kg every 2 weeks.

Profiled with immunoSEQ multiplex PCR; TCRdb holds only in-frame clones, not every one. The sample carries 48,000 or so clones, around 90% recorded once. Study outcomes and limitations: The study observed clonal expansion of CD4+ and CD8+ blood T cells by week 6 at 0.1 to 3.0 mg/kg. The study found that CD8+ T cells averaged more expanded clones than CD4+.

The V end was cut by 6 bases, the J end by 0 bases, with 12 bases between. The CDR3 contains 13 residues. The V gene's germline CDR1 is SQVTM and CDR2 ANQGSEA. Blood specimens came from baseline, cycle 4 day 1, and cycle 7 day 1. The origin of this receptor is an adult with an advanced solid tumor such as melanoma, head and neck, liver or kidney cancer. The specimen was CD4+ or CD8+ T cells sorted from blood, collected in a trial of the OX40 agonist ivuxolimab. This chain connects TRBV29-1 to TRBJ2-7; D is possibly TRBD1 or TRBD2 (6 bases each). CDR3 sequence reads: CSVRGLSSYEQYF. The CDR3 DNA reads as TGCAGCGTCCGGGGGCTATCCTCCTACGAGCAGTACTTC.